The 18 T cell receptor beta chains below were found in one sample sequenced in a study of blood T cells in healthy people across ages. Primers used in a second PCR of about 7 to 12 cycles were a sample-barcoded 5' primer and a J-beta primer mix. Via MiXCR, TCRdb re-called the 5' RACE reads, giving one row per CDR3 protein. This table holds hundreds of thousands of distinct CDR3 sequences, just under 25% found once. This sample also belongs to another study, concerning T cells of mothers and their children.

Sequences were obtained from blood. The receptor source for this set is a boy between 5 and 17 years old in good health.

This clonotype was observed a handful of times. The CDR3 protein is CSADTGSYEQYF. CDR3 coding DNA: TGCAGCGCAGATACAGGGTCCTACGAGCAGTACTTC. The chain employs TRBV29-1 and TRBJ2-5, with TRBD1 as a possible D gene (6 bases). The J call is uncertain, as TRBJ2-7 better fits the DNA end. This CDR3 comprises 12 residues. Germline lookup yields CDR1 SQVTM and CDR2 ANQGSEA.

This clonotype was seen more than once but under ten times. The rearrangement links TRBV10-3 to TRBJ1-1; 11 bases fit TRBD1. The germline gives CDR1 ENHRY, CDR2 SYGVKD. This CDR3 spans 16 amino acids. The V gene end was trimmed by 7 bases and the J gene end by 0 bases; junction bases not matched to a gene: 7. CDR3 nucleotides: TGTGCCATCACCTCCGGACAGGGGGCCATGAACACTGAAGCTTTCTTT. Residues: CAITSGQGAMNTEAFF.

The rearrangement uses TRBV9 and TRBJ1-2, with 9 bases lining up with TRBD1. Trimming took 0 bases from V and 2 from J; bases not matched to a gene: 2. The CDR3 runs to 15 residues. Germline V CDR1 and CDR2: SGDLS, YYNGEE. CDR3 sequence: CASSVDGQGNYGYTF. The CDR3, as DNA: TGTGCCAGCAGCGTAGACGGACAGGGGAACTATGGCTACACCTTC.

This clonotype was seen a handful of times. For the CDR3, the DNA is TGCAGCGTTTGGGACGGCGGGGGGAGTGACGATACGCAGTATTTT. Its translation is CSVWDGGGSDDTQYF. This chain links TRBV29-1 with TRBJ2-3; 8 nucleotides match TRBD2. V gave up 5 bases and J gave up 6 bases; unmatched junction bases: 13. Germline V lookup: CDR1 SQVTM, CDR2 ANQGSEA. The length of the CDR3 is 15 residues.

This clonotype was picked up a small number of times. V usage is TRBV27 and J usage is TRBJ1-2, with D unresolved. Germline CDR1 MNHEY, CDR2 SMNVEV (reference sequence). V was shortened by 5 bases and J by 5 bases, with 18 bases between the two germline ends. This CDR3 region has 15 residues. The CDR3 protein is CASSLLMQDLYGYTF. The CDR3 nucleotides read TGTGCCAGCAGTCTTCTCATGCAAGACCTATATGGCTACACCTTC.

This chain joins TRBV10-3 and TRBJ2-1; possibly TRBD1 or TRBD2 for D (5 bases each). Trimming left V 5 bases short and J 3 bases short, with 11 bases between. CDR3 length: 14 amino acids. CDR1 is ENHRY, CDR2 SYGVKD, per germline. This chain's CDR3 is CAISPRDDYNEQFF. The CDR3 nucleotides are TGTGCCATCAGTCCCCGGGACGACTACAATGAGCAGTTCTTC.

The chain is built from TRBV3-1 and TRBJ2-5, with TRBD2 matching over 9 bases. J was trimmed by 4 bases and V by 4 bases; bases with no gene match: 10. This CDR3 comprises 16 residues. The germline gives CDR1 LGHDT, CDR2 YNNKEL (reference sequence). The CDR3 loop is CASSPQGLAGRETQYF. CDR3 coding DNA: TGTGCCAGCAGCCCCCAGGGCCTAGCGGGGAGAGAGACCCAGTACTTC.

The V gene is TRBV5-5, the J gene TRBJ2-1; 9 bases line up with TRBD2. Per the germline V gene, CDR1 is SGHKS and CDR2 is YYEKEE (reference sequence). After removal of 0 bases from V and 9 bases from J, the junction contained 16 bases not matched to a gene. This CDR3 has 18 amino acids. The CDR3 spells CASSLVPLVGGGAGEQFF. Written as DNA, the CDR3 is TGTGCCAGCAGCTTGGTGCCTCTCGTTGGCGGGGGGGCCGGTGAGCAGTTCTTC.

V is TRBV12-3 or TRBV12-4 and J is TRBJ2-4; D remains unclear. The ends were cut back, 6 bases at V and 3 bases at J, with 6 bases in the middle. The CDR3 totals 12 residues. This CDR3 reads CASSRIKNIQYF. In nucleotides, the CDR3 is TGTGCCAGCAGCCGGATCAAAAACATTCAGTACTTC.

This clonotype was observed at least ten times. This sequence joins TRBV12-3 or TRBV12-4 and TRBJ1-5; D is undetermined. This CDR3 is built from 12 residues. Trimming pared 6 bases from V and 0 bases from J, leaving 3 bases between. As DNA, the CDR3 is TGTGCCAGCAGCTATAGCAATCAGCCCCAGCATTTT. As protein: CASSYSNQPQHF.

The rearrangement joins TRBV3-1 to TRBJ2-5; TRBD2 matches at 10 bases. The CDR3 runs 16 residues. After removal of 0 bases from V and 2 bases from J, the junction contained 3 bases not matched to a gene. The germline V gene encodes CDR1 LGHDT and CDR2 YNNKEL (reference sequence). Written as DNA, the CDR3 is TGTGCCAGCAGCCAAGAACCGGGACTAGCGCAAGAGACCCAGTACTTC. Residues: CASSQEPGLAQETQYF.

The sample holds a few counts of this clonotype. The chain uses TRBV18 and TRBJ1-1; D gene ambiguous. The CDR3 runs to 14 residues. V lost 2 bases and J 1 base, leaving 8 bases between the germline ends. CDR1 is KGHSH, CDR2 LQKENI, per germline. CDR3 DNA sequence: TGTGCCAGCTCACCAAGGGTGGGGAACACTGAAGCTTTCTTT. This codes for CASSPRVGNTEAFF.

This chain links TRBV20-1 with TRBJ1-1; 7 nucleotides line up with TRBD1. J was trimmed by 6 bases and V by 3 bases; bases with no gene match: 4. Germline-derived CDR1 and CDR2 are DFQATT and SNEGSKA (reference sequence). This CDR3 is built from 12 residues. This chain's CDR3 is CSASDREAEAFF. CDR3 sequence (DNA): TGCAGTGCTAGTGACAGGGAAGCTGAAGCTTTCTTT.

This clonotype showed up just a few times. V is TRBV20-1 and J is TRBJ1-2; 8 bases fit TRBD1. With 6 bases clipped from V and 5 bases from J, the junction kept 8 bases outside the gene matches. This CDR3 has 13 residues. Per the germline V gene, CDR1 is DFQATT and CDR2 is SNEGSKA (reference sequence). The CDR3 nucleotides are TGCAGTGCACAGTGGCAGGGGGCATATGGCTACACCTTC. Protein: CSAQWQGAYGYTF.

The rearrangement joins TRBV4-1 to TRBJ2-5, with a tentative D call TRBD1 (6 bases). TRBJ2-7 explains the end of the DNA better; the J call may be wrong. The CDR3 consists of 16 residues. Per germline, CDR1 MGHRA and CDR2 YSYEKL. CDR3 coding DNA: TGCGCCAGCAGCCAGGGACCTCGGGACATCTCCTACGAGCAGTACTTC. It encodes CASSQGPRDISYEQYF.

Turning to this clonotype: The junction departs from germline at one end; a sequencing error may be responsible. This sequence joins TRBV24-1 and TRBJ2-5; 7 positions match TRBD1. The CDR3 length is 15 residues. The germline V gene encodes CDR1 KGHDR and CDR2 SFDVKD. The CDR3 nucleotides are TGTGCCACCAGTGATACGAGACAGGGTGGGGAGACCCGGTACTTC. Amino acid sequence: CATSDTRQGGETRYF.

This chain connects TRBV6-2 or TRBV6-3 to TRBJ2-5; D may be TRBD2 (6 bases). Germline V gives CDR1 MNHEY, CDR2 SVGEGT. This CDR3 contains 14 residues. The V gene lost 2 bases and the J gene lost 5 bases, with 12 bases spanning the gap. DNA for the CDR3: TGTGCCAGCAGTTACGGAGGGGTTGCGGAGACCCAGTACTTC. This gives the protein CASSYGGVAETQYF.

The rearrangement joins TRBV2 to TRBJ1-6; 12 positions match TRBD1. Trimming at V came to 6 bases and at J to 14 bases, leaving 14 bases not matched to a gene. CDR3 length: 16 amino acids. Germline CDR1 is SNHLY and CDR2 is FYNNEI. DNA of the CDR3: TGTGCCAGCAGCTTGAGCCGCCCGGGACAGGGGGCTACCCTCCACTTT. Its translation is CASSLSRPGQGATLHF. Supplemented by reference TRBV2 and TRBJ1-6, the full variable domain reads EPEVTQTPSHQVTQMGQEVILRCVPISNHLYFYWYRQILGQKVEFLVSFYNNEISEKSEIFDDQFSVERPDGSNFTLKIRSTKLEDSAMYFCASSLSRPGQGATLHFGNGTRLTVT.